This TCR beta chain was found in a study of shared clonotypes between healthy human individuals. Overall study findings and caveats: Sampling was confined to blood; repertoires within tissues likely differ. Shared clonotypes across all four donors exceeded non-shared ones in generation probability. On the whole, naive subsets had larger estimated richness than memory subsets had.

The naive CD8 population came from CD45RO-negative cells selected for CCR7, without terminally differentiated effector memory CD45RA+ cells. The method was immunoSEQ multiplex PCR; TCRdb's version includes in-frame clones alone and lacks a portion of them. Counted here are nearly 2 million clones, just under 95% occurring once; the ten biggest clones make up 0.95% to 1.5%. V lost 5 bases to trimming and J lost 2 bases, with 10 bases between them. Germline V gene lookup returns CDR1 MNHEY and CDR2 SMNVEV (reference sequence). There are 13 residues in the CDR3. As for this clone: Its antigen is as yet unknown. Different DNA sequences within this sample yield the same CDR3.

The chain links TRBV27 to TRBJ2-7; D may be TRBD2 (5 bases). Sequencing was performed on naive CD8+ T cells sorted from blood. The clonotype was recovered from a man aged 18 to 30 in good health. The CDR3 loop is CASSPGLTYEQYF. CDR3 DNA: TGTGCCAGCAGTCCCGGACTGACCTACGAGCAGTACTTC.